Each of the 19 T cell receptor beta chains below was sequenced from the same sample in a study of blood T cell repertoires in COVID-19. The table came from immunoSEQ multiplex PCR; TCRdb's copy has only in-frame clones and leaves some out. The top ten clones hold roughly 15% of a sample with some 150,000 clones, 75% to 85% of them seen once. Sequences were obtained from PBMCs or T cells enriched from blood (not recorded which). These receptors were obtained from a man aged 45 to 65 who had recovered from COVID-19.

The CDR3 sequence is CASSKPPWLGGMNTEAFF. CDR3 DNA sequence: TGTGCCAGTAGTAAACCCCCATGGTTGGGGGGGATGAACACTGAAGCTTTCTTT. This sequence joins TRBV19 and TRBJ1-1; D is possibly TRBD1 (5 bases). The CDR3 has 18 amino acids. Germline loops: CDR1 LNHDA, CDR2 SQIVND (reference sequence). Trimming cost V 4 bases and J 0 bases, with 21 bases left between them.

The rearrangement joins TRBV3-1 (or the pseudogene TRBV3-2) to TRBJ1-5; weak D call: TRBD1 (6 bases). Germline V gene data show CDR1 as LGHDT and CDR2 as YNNKEL (reference sequence). The ends were cut back, 1 base at V and 6 bases at J, with 13 bases in the middle. The CDR3 is 15 amino acids. The CDR3 DNA sequence: TGTGCCAGCAGCCAAGCGGCGGGGGCACTTCAGCCCCAGCATTTT. Translation gives CASSQAAGALQPQHF.

This clone appeared a single time. The rearrangement uses TRBV9 and TRBJ1-2; D perhaps matches TRBD1 (5 bases). The CDR3 totals 15 residues. Germline V gene data show CDR1 as SGDLS and CDR2 as YYNGEE. V was pared by 3 bases and J by 2 bases, with 14 bases between. CDR3 loop: CASSASAGGNYGYTF. Here the CDR3 DNA reads TGTGCCAGCAGCGCCTCCGCCGGGGGAAACTATGGCTACACCTTC.

The rearrangement links TRBV5-6 to TRBJ1-1; a possible D gene is TRBD1 (6 bases). The CDR3 spans 15 residues. Germline V gene sequence: CDR1 SGHDT, CDR2 YYEEEE. V was cut by 4 bases and J by 2 bases, with 15 bases left in between. The CDR3 protein is CASSLTGRYNTEAFF. DNA for the CDR3: TGTGCCAGCAGCCTAACAGGGCGGTATAACACTGAAGCTTTCTTT.

This clone was counted once. The chain has TRBV7-9 and TRBJ2-2; D gene uncertain. The V and J ends lost 2 bases and 3 bases respectively, with 4 bases between them. This CDR3 spans 13 amino acids. Germline CDR1 reads SEHNR; CDR2 reads FQNEAQ (reference sequence). The CDR3 reads CASSLRDTGELFF. The CDR3 coding sequence is TGTGCCAGCAGCTTACGGGACACCGGGGAGCTGTTTTTT.

The chain links TRBV5-4 to TRBJ2-7, with D maybe TRBD2 (6 bases). This CDR3 has 13 residues. CDR1 is SGHNT, CDR2 YYREEE, per germline (reference sequence). The germline V and J ends were trimmed by 4 bases and 3 bases, with 11 bases remaining between them. CDR3: CASSNPGSYEQYF. The DNA of the CDR3 is TGTGCCAGCAGCAATCCCGGGAGCTACGAGCAGTACTTC.

V usage is TRBV11-3 and J usage is TRBJ2-5; 7 nucleotides agree with TRBD2. CDR1 and CDR2 from the germline V gene are SGHNT and YENEEA. This CDR3 contains 14 residues. J was trimmed by 1 base and V by 5 bases; bases with no gene match: 4. CDR3: CASSPGGSQETQYF. DNA for the CDR3: TGTGCCAGCAGCCCCGGGGGGTCCCAAGAGACCCAGTACTTC.

The chain links TRBV5-1 to TRBJ1-5; possibly TRBD1 for D (5 bases). Germline values: CDR1 SGHRS, CDR2 YFSETQ. The CDR3 totals 16 residues. V was shortened by 3 bases and J by 0 bases, with 13 bases between the two germline ends. The CDR3 here is CASSSREGDSNQPQHF. In DNA, the CDR3 is TGCGCCAGCAGCTCCAGGGAAGGAGATAGCAATCAGCCCCAGCATTTT. Supplemented by reference TRBV5-1 and TRBJ1-5, the full variable domain reads KAGVTQTPRYLIKTRGQQVTLSCSPISGHRSVSWYQQTPGQGLQFLFEYFSETQRNKGNFPGRFSGRQFSNSRSEMNVSTLELGDSALYLCASSSREGDSNQPQHFGDGTRLSIL.

V usage is TRBV12-5 and J usage is TRBJ2-4, with TRBD1 matching over 7 bases. CDR1 is LGHNT, CDR2 FRNRAP, per germline. The ends lost 1 base at V and 15 bases at J; junction bases unmatched: 9. The CDR3 extends over 13 amino acids. In DNA, the CDR3 is TGTGCTAGTGGTTTGGGGACAGGCTTTCGTCTGTACTTC. Amino acids: CASGLGTGFRLYF. Full variable domain (outside the CDR3, taken from reference TRBV12-5 and TRBJ2-4): DARVTQTPRHKVTEMGQEVTMRCQPILGHNTVFWYRQTMMQGLELLAYFRNRAPLDDSGMPKDRFSAEMPDATLATLKIQPSEPRDSAVYFCASGLGTGFRLYFGAGTRLSVL.

This sequence joins TRBV28 and TRBJ1-3; maybe TRBD1 (5 bases). Trimming left V 4 bases short and J 2 bases short, with 12 bases between. Germline V CDR1 and CDR2: MDHEN, SYDVKM. The CDR3 spans 15 residues. The CDR3 loop reads CASSSQKGPGNTIYF. As DNA, the CDR3 is TGTGCCAGCAGTTCCCAGAAGGGGCCTGGAAACACCATATATTTT.

CDR3 loop: CASRGQLYGYTF. The CDR3 DNA sequence: TGTGCCAGTAGGGGACAGCTCTATGGCTACACCTTC. The chain has TRBV19 and TRBJ1-2; 7 bases map to TRBD1. The ends lost 6 bases at V and 4 bases at J; junction bases unmatched: 2. Germline V CDR1 and CDR2: LNHDA, SQIVND (reference sequence). The CDR3 runs 12 residues.

V gene TRBV11-1 combines with J gene TRBJ1-2; 8 bases align to TRBD1. Germline V CDR1 and CDR2: SGHAT, FQDESV (reference sequence). This CDR3 is built from 14 residues. The trim removed 5 bases at V and 5 bases at J, leaving 7 bases unmatched. The CDR3 protein is CASSVETGEYGYTF. As DNA, the CDR3 is TGTGCCAGCAGCGTCGAGACAGGGGAGTATGGCTACACCTTC. Drawing the rest from reference TRBV11-1 and TRBJ1-2, the complete variable domain is EAEVAQSPRYKITEKSQAVAFWCDPISGHATLYWYRQILGQGPELLVQFQDESVVDDSQLPKDRFSAERLKGVDSTLKIQPAELGDSAMYLCASSVETGEYGYTFGSGTRLTVV.

The chain has TRBV6-4 and TRBJ2-2; TRBD2 might be the D (5 bases). The length of the CDR3 is 13 residues. The germline V and J ends were trimmed by 6 bases and 2 bases, with 7 bases remaining between them. From germline, CDR1 is MRHNA and CDR2 SNTAGT. DNA of the CDR3: TGTGCCAGCAGGGGAGCTAACACCGGGGAGCTGTTTTTT. It is translated as CASRGANTGELFF.

This clone was counted once. The chain carries TRBV6-5 and TRBJ2-7; 9 nucleotides agree with TRBD1. The V gene end was trimmed by 7 bases and the J gene end by 5 bases; junction bases not matched to a gene: 9. This CDR3 comprises 14 residues. Germline lookup yields CDR1 MNHEY and CDR2 SVGAGI. The CDR3 sequence: CASNLQGASDEQYF. DNA for the CDR3: TGTGCCAGCAATTTACAGGGGGCATCGGACGAGCAGTACTTC.

This chain joins TRBV19 and TRBJ2-3, with 8 bases lining up with TRBD1. CDR3 length: 14 residues. Germline V gene lookup returns CDR1 LNHDA and CDR2 SQIVND (reference sequence). The V gene end was trimmed by 7 bases and the J gene end by 4 bases; junction bases not matched to a gene: 7. CDR3 coding DNA: TGTGCCAGTAAGAGGACAGGGTGGGCAGATACGCAGTATTTT. Translation: CASKRTGWADTQYF.

This chain connects TRBV12-3 or TRBV12-4 to TRBJ2-5; 7 positions agree with TRBD1. Losses at the gene ends were 10 bases for V and 5 bases for J; bases not matched to a gene: 10. The CDR3 extends over 13 amino acids. In DNA form, the CDR3 reads TGTGCCACACTAAGACAGGGATTGGAGACCCAGTACTTC. This codes for CATLRQGLETQYF.

The genes are TRBV19 and TRBJ1-1; D is perhaps TRBD1 (5 bases). Per germline, CDR1 LNHDA and CDR2 SQIVND (reference sequence). The V end was cut by 6 bases, the J end by 1 base, with 12 bases between. CDR3 length: 14 amino acids. This chain's CDR3 is CASRVRRGNTEAFF. In DNA, the CDR3 is TGTGCCAGTAGAGTTCGAAGGGGGAACACTGAAGCTTTCTTT.

The genes are TRBV19 and TRBJ1-1; D is unclear. Germline V CDR1 and CDR2: LNHDA, SQIVND (reference sequence). The CDR3 totals 15 residues. Trimming shortened V by 5 bases and J by 0 bases, and 13 bases separated the two germline ends. CDR3: CASSVDTGMNTEAFF. The CDR3 bases are TGTGCCAGTAGTGTCGACACCGGAATGAACACTGAAGCTTTCTTT.

The gene calls are TRBV19 and TRBJ2-1, with TRBD1 identical over 7 bases. V was clipped by 5 bases and J by 4 bases; unmatched bases: 8. The CDR3 totals 15 residues. Germline CDR1 reads LNHDA; CDR2 reads SQIVND (reference sequence). The CDR3 is CASSLSQGDYNEQFF. In DNA, the CDR3 is TGTGCCAGTAGTTTGAGCCAGGGGGATTACAATGAGCAGTTCTTC.